This T cell receptor (beta chain) was observed in a study of T cell changes during pregnancy in multiple sclerosis. Repertoires were generated with immunoSEQ multiplex PCR, while TCRdb's copy carries only in-frame clones and drops some. The sample has approximately 97,000 clones, around nine tenths seen once; the top ten hold about 0.75%. This CDR3 region has 14 residues. In germline, CDR1 is GTSNPN, CDR2 SVGIG (reference sequence). Deletions cut 4 bases from V and 6 bases from J, with 15 bases between. The material was peripheral blood, obtained in the second trimester of pregnancy. The chain links TRBV30 to TRBJ1-4; possible D gene TRBD1, 5 bases. The sequence derives from a female donor in good health, enrolled as a control in a pregnancy study. The CDR3 region is CAWTRGGVYEKLFF. CDR3 nucleotides: TGTGCCTGGACCCGCGGGGGAGTTTATGAAAAACTGTTTTTT.